This TCR beta chain was identified in a study of technical replicates of blood from a few donors. Trimming took 8 bases from V and 4 from J, leaving 14 bases between them. Germline CDR1 reads MNHEY; CDR2 reads SMNVEV (reference sequence). The CDR3 extends over 13 amino acids. Sequenced by immunoSEQ multiplex PCR; TCRdb stores in-frame clones only, minus some. The sample lists more than 75,000 clones, approximately 93% seen once, with 0.2% to 0.25% in the top ten. The gene calls are TRBV27 and TRBJ1-1; a possible D gene is TRBD1 (6 bases). Sequencing input: T cells isolated from PBMCs. The receptor was isolated from a human donor in good health. The CDR3 region is CASGTGPSTEAFF. The CDR3 DNA follows: TGTGCCAGCGGAACAGGGCCTAGCACTGAAGCTTTCTTT.